These 15 T cell receptor beta chains came from one sample sequenced in a study of beta chain features in type 1 diabetes (dated by TCRdb to 2016 to 2019). The research as a whole found: In all four CD4+ subsets, TCRB CDR3 length was moderately but significantly shorter in type 1 diabetes patients.

These receptors are not linked to any known antigen. The method behind the library was the immunoSEQ multiplex PCR assay. The entire isolated RNA was reverse transcribed using the High Capacity cDNA Reverse Transcription Kit, and thus expressed TCRB transcripts were sequenced. The immuneACCESS repertoire file appears here via TCRdb, limited to in-frame rearrangements. These files lack a portion of the clones; in checked studies, under half of the deficit traces to unresolved V genes, and the cause of the others is not known. The sample table contains about 27,000 clones; only one count was recorded for roughly three fifths of them. Clones ranked in the top ten supply under 1.5% of the sample. The sample taken for sequencing was Tregs from blood. The meaning of the sample's cell subset or site label: regulatory CD4+ T cells. These receptors all come from a woman aged 18-29 years with type 1 diabetes.

V is TRBV7-2 and J is TRBJ2-2, with D possibly TRBD1 on 6 matching bases. This CDR3 contains 16 residues. Germline lookup yields CDR1 SGHTA and CDR2 FQGNSA. Trimming took 0 bases from V and 5 from J, leaving 13 bases between them. The CDR3 nucleotides read TGTGCCAGCAGCTTAGCGCCCCGCCAGGGGACCGGGGAGCTGTTTTTT. This translates into CASSLAPRQGTGELFF.

This chain joins TRBV7-2 and TRBJ1-1; 7 bases match TRBD1. The CDR3 sequence is 14 residues long. Trimming cost V 7 bases and J 1 base; bases outside gene matches: 6. The germline V gene has CDR1 SGHTA and CDR2 FQGNSA. The CDR3 coding sequence is TGTGCCAGCATGAACAGGGGAGGGAACACTGAAGCTTTCTTT. It translates to CASMNRGGNTEAFF. The variable domain in full, completed from reference TRBV7-2 and TRBJ1-1, reads GAGVSQSPSNKVTEKGKDVELRCDPISGHTALYWYRQSLGQGLEFLIYFQGNSAPDKSGLPSDRFSAERTGGSVSTLTIQRTQQEDSAVYLCASMNRGGNTEAFFGQGTRLTVV.

This clone was found a few times. The chain recombines TRBV18 with TRBJ2-3; 8 nucleotides agree with TRBD2. This CDR3 spans 14 amino acids. V lost 5 bases, J lost 3 bases, and 4 bases stayed unmatched. Looked up from germline, CDR1 is KGHSH and CDR2 is LQKENI. CDR3 sequence: CASSTSGSTDTQYF. The CDR3 nucleotides are TGTGCCAGCTCAACAAGCGGGAGTACAGATACGCAGTATTTT.

Points on this clone: At one end the junction does not follow the germline gene, possibly because of a read error. The V and J genes are TRBV27 and TRBJ2-5, with D possibly TRBD2 on 5 matching bases. The CDR3 runs 13 residues. Germline loops: CDR1 MNHEY, CDR2 SMNVEV (reference sequence). This CDR3 reads CVSSPPSGETQYF. In DNA, the CDR3 is TGTGTCAGCAGTCCGCCATCGGGGGAGACCCAGTACTTC.

V gene TRBV18 combines with J gene TRBJ2-3, with D perhaps TRBD1 (5 bases). The V end was cut by 3 bases, the J end by 6 bases, with 10 bases between. The germline gives CDR1 KGHSH, CDR2 LQKENI. CDR3 size: 13 residues. CDR3: CASSPRHRDTQYF. CDR3 in DNA: TGTGCCAGCTCACCTCGACACAGGGATACGCAGTATTTT. The full variable domain, its missing parts supplied by reference TRBV18 and TRBJ2-3, is NAGVMQNPRHLVRRRGQEARLRCSPMKGHSHVYWYRQLPEEGLKFMVYLQKENIIDESGMPKERFSAEFPKEGPSILRIQQVVRGDSAAYFCASSPRHRDTQYFGPGTRLTVL.

By share, this clone ranks as medium-sized. The chain couples TRBV7-9 to TRBJ2-5; 7 bases are a match to TRBD1. The germline V gene has CDR1 SEHNR and CDR2 FQNEAQ (reference sequence). Trimming at V came to 1 base and at J to 2 bases, leaving 4 bases not matched to a gene. The CDR3 extends over 15 amino acids. Here the CDR3 reads CASSLEGTAQETQYF. CDR3 in DNA: TGTGCCAGCAGCTTAGAGGGGACAGCGCAAGAGACCCAGTACTTC.

The rearrangement joins TRBV27 to TRBJ2-3, with D hard to call. The germline V gene has CDR1 MNHEY and CDR2 SMNVEV (reference sequence). V was trimmed by 6 bases and J by 9 bases, leaving 16 bases between them. CDR3 length: 13 amino acids. As DNA, the CDR3 is TGTGCCAGCAGCTACGAAAGGCTGGGCACGCAGTATTTT. This translates into CASSYERLGTQYF.

Only a few counts were recorded for this clone. This chain links TRBV7-8 with TRBJ2-1; 7 positions match TRBD2. With 3 bases clipped from V and 5 bases from J, the junction kept 7 bases outside the gene matches. Per the germline V gene, CDR1 is SGHVS and CDR2 is FQNEAQ. The CDR3 totals 15 residues. CDR3 nucleotide sequence: TGTGCCAGCAGCTTCCGGACTAGTGGCGACAATGAGCAGTTCTTC. Translating gives CASSFRTSGDNEQFF. Full variable domain (missing parts from reference TRBV7-8 and TRBJ2-1): GAGVSQSPRYKVAKRGQDVALRCDPISGHVSLFWYQQALGQGPEFLTYFQNEAQLDKSGLPSDRFFAERPEGSVSTLKIQRTQQEDSAVYLCASSFRTSGDNEQFFGPGTRLTVL.

J is TRBJ2-1 and V is TRBV5-1; TRBD2 matches at 12 bases. V shed 4 bases and J 9 bases; nucleotides not matched to a gene: 14. The CDR3 extends over 17 amino acids. The germline V gene encodes CDR1 SGHRS and CDR2 YFSETQ. The CDR3 here is CASSGRGLAGVGGEQFF. In DNA form, the CDR3 reads TGCGCCAGCAGCGGGCGGGGACTAGCGGGTGTCGGTGGTGAGCAGTTCTTC.

V is TRBV15 and J is TRBJ2-1; tentatively, D is TRBD1 (6 bases). The CDR3 is made up of 16 amino acids. Germline CDR1 and CDR2: LNHNV and YYDKDF (reference sequence). V was cut by 3 bases and J by 0 bases, with 12 bases left in between. CDR3 residues: CATSSRGGVSYNEQFF. The CDR3 DNA reads as TGTGCCACCAGCAGCCGAGGGGGAGTCTCCTACAATGAGCAGTTCTTC.

This sequence joins TRBV5-1 and TRBJ2-7; 8 bases line up with TRBD1. This CDR3 spans 14 amino acids. CDR1 is SGHRS, CDR2 YFSETQ, per germline. V shed 2 bases and J 2 bases; nucleotides not matched to a gene: 3. The CDR3 bases are TGCGCCAGCAGCTTAGACAGGGGCGCCTACGAGCAGTACTTC. Its protein is CASSLDRGAYEQYF. Using reference TRBV5-1 and TRBJ2-7 for the parts outside the CDR3, the full variable domain is KAGVTQTPRYLIKTRGQQVTLSCSPISGHRSVSWYQQTPGQGLQFLFEYFSETQRNKGNFPGRFSGRQFSNSRSEMNVSTLELGDSALYLCASSLDRGAYEQYFGPGTRLTVT.

In its sample, this clone was seen a few times. The chain uses TRBV11-3 and TRBJ2-2; D remains unclear. Trimming removed 6 bases at V and 0 bases at J, with 8 bases between. CDR1 is SGHNT, CDR2 YENEEA, per germline. The CDR3 sequence is 14 residues long. CDR3 protein: CASSPSANTGELFF. The CDR3 DNA is TGTGCCAGCAGTCCAAGCGCGAACACCGGGGAGCTGTTTTTT.

The J gene is TRBJ2-7, the V gene TRBV5-6; perhaps TRBD1 as D (5 bases). The CDR3 extends over 13 amino acids. V lost 5 bases to trimming and J lost 1 base, with 10 bases between them. Germline V lookup: CDR1 SGHDT, CDR2 YYEEEE. CDR3 sequence reads: CASSPQGSYEQYV. The CDR3 region has the DNA TGTGCCAGCAGTCCCCAGGGATCCTACGAGCAGTACGTC.

The chain combines TRBV28 with TRBJ2-2; D gene unclear. Trimming removed 3 bases at V and 5 bases at J, with 7 bases between. There are 13 residues in the CDR3. Germline-derived CDR1 and CDR2 are MDHEN and SYDVKM. The CDR3 DNA reads TGTGCCAGCAGTTTTGGAGTGACCGGGGAGCTGTTTTTT. Amino acids: CASSFGVTGELFF.

This chain connects TRBV28 to TRBJ1-5; D unclear. The germline gives CDR1 MDHEN, CDR2 SYDVKM. The CDR3 is 14 amino acids. V was cut by 6 bases and J by 0 bases, with 9 bases left in between. The CDR3 bases are TGTGCCAGCAGCCGACTTCATAGCAATCAGCCCCAGCATTTT. Its protein is CASSRLHSNQPQHF.